The 21 T cell receptor beta chains listed next were all sequenced from one sample in a study of T cell repertoires in cytomegalovirus infection. Their antigens are not known. TCRdb reprocessed the reads via MiXCR and lists one record per CDR3 protein. The sample shows about 60,000 distinct CDR3 sequences, 25% to 40% of them seen only once. Material: PBMCs, sequenced either directly or after in vitro stimulation (not recorded which). The receptors were gathered from a human donor in good health (CMV status not recorded). Some clones in this sample may be carry-over from other donors' samples.

A few counts support this clonotype. The gene calls are TRBV7-9 and TRBJ2-5; D perhaps matches TRBD2 (6 bases). CDR3 size: 15 residues. V lost 5 bases, J lost 2 bases, and 15 bases lay in between. Germline V lookup: CDR1 SEHNR, CDR2 FQNEAQ (reference sequence). The CDR3 loop is CASSRGGALQETQYF. The CDR3 region has the DNA TGTGCCAGCAGCCGCGGAGGGGCTTTGCAAGAGACCCAGTACTTC. The full variable domain, in which reference TRBV7-9 and TRBJ2-5 provide the parts outside the CDR3, is DTGVSQNPRHKITKRGQNVTFRCDPISEHNRLYWYRQTLGQGPEFLTYFQNEAQLEKSRLLSDRFSAERPKGSFSTLEIQRTEQGDSAMYLCASSRGGALQETQYFGPGTRLLVL.

The chain employs TRBV20-1 and TRBJ1-6, with TRBD1 matching over 7 bases. The CDR3 extends over 12 amino acids. Germline V lookup: CDR1 DFQATT, CDR2 SNEGSKA (reference sequence). Trimming removed 7 bases from V and 7 bases from J; junction bases left unmatched: 4. The CDR3 DNA reads TGCAGTGTTGGGACAGCCAATTCACCCCTCCACTTT. This translates into CSVGTANSPLHF.

CDR3 residues: CASSRTESYEQYF. DNA for the CDR3: TGTGCCAGCAGCCGGACGGAAAGCTACGAGCAGTACTTC. The chain combines TRBV6-8 with TRBJ2-7; D gene ambiguous. The CDR3 loop spans 13 amino acids. Trimming removed 6 bases at V and 3 bases at J, with 12 bases between. The germline CDR1 and CDR2 sequences are MNHGY and SAAAGT.

In its sample, this clonotype was seen many times. CDR3 protein: CASSPLGLAGGYEQFF. CDR3 nucleotides: TGTGCCAGCAGCCCCCTGGGACTAGCGGGAGGATATGAGCAGTTCTTC. The J gene is TRBJ2-1, the V gene TRBV6-1, with TRBD2 matching over 15 bases. The CDR3 extends over 16 amino acids. The V and J ends lost 6 bases and 8 bases, in that order; junction bases with no gene match: 8. Germline lookup yields CDR1 MNHNS and CDR2 SASEGT.

This clonotype was seen more than once but under ten times. This could be a read error, since a much larger clone is one nucleotide away. The chain has TRBV7-8 and TRBJ1-5; D remains ambiguous. Trimming removed 0 bases from V and 0 bases from J, with 0 bases in between. Looked up from germline, CDR1 is SGHVS and CDR2 is FQNEAQ. CDR3 length: 13 residues. The CDR3 is CASSLASNQPQHF. The CDR3 bases are TGTGCCAGCAGCTTAGCTAGCAATCAGCCCCAGCATTTT.

This chain uses TRBV19 with TRBJ1-5, with D maybe TRBD1 (5 bases). Trimming removed 7 bases at V and 0 bases at J, with 13 bases between. The CDR3 sequence is 15 residues long. Germline CDR1 LNHDA, CDR2 SQIVND (reference sequence). CDR3 in DNA: TGTGCCAGTACGTTGACAGTAAATAGCAATCAGCCCCAGCATTTT. Translating it yields CASTLTVNSNQPQHF.

This clonotype has only one observation. The rearrangement joins TRBV2 to TRBJ1-2; possibly TRBD1 for D (5 bases). CDR1 and CDR2 (germline): SNHLY, FYNNEI. V lost 6 bases to trimming and J lost 6 bases, with 14 bases between them. This CDR3 has 13 amino acids. CDR3 in amino acids: CASSDQGWHGYTF. The CDR3 region has the DNA TGTGCCAGCAGCGACCAGGGTTGGCATGGCTACACCTTC.

This rearrangement joins TRBV5-4 to TRBJ1-2; D perhaps matches TRBD1 (6 bases). This CDR3 is 17 amino acids long. CDR1 is SGHNT and CDR2 is YYREEE in the germline V gene (reference sequence). With 0 bases removed from V and 0 bases from J, the gap between germline ends came to 15 bases. The CDR3 sequence is CASSLARGGSANYGYTF. The CDR3, as DNA: TGTGCCAGCAGCTTGGCCAGGGGCGGGTCGGCTAACTATGGCTACACCTTC.

This sequence joins TRBV6-1 and TRBJ2-3; the match to TRBD2 covers 8 bases. The V and J ends lost 5 bases and 0 bases, in that order; junction bases with no gene match: 4. Germline V CDR1 and CDR2: MNHNS, SASEGT. The CDR3 has 15 amino acids. The CDR3 protein is CASSFIAGSTDTQYF. The CDR3 DNA reads as TGTGCCAGCAGTTTCATAGCGGGGAGCACAGATACGCAGTATTTT.

The V call is TRBV6-5, the J call TRBJ2-3, with 9 positions matching TRBD2. The CDR3 is made up of 15 amino acids. J lost 0 bases, V lost 3 bases, and 1 base had no gene match. Germline V gene data show CDR1 as MNHEY and CDR2 as SVGAGI. The CDR3 here is CASSYGLASTDTQYF. CDR3 coding DNA: TGTGCCAGCAGTTATGGACTAGCGAGCACAGATACGCAGTATTTT.

This rearrangement joins TRBV20-1 to TRBJ2-3; the match to TRBD2 covers 7 bases. From germline, CDR1 is DFQATT and CDR2 SNEGSKA (reference sequence). The CDR3 consists of 14 residues. V trimming: 3 bases; J trimming: 0 bases; junction bases outside the gene matches: 3. CDR3 DNA sequence: TGCAGTGCTAGGGGCGGGGGTAGCACAGATACGCAGTATTTT. Its protein is CSARGGGSTDTQYF.

The V gene is TRBV6-1, the J gene TRBJ2-3; possibly TRBD2 for D (6 bases). This CDR3 comprises 15 residues. From germline, CDR1 is MNHNS and CDR2 SASEGT. Trimming took off 6 bases at V and 2 bases at J, with 15 bases between the two ends. The CDR3 loop reads CASRGAGTLTDTQYF. The DNA for the CDR3 is TGTGCCAGCAGGGGAGCCGGGACTCTCACAGATACGCAGTATTTT.

The genes are TRBV4-1 and TRBJ2-1, with D possibly TRBD1 on 6 matching bases. Germline assignment: CDR1 MGHRA and CDR2 YSYEKL. Trimming removed 0 bases at V and 4 bases at J, with 7 bases between. CDR3 size: 14 residues. The CDR3 nucleotides read TGCGCCAGCAGCCAAGATGGACAGTACAATGAGCAGTTCTTC. Translating gives CASSQDGQYNEQFF.

This clonotype was recorded many times. The chain couples TRBV6-5 to TRBJ2-7; tentatively, D is TRBD2 (6 bases). The CDR3 spans 14 residues. The V end lost 2 bases, the J end lost 3 bases, and 11 bases lay between the germline ends. Germline V gene lookup returns CDR1 MNHEY and CDR2 SVGAGI. CDR3 sequence reads: CASSYAGRNYEQYF. CDR3 bases: TGTGCCAGCAGTTACGCGGGACGGAACTACGAGCAGTACTTC.

This clonotype was seen a few times. Here the CDR3 DNA reads TGTGCCAGCGGACCTTCGCCAGCAGGGGAAAAACTGTTTTTT. Protein: CASGPSPAGEKLFF. This chain uses TRBV7-2 with TRBJ1-4, with a possible D match to TRBD1 (5 bases). Germline V gives CDR1 SGHTA, CDR2 FQGNSA. The CDR3 has 14 residues. Trimming pared 8 bases from V and 8 bases from J, leaving 18 bases between.

The CDR3 coding sequence is TGTGCCAGCAGCTTAGGGGCAGGGCGGGAGTTCTACGAGCAGTACTTC. Protein: CASSLGAGREFYEQYF. The chain carries TRBV7-9 and TRBJ2-7; TRBD2 agrees at 7 bases. The CDR3 has 16 amino acids. V dropped 1 base and J dropped 3; count of bases not matched to a gene: 9. Germline loops: CDR1 SEHNR, CDR2 FQNEAQ (reference sequence).

The CDR3 DNA is TGCGCCAGCAGCTTGCTAGTTACAGATACGCAGTATTTT. Encoded protein: CASSLLVTDTQYF. The chain has TRBV5-1 and TRBJ2-3; D not certain. The CDR3 has 13 residues. Germline CDR1 is SGHRS and CDR2 is YFSETQ. The ends were cut back, 1 base at V and 3 bases at J, with 6 bases in the middle.

V and J are TRBV6-1 and TRBJ1-5, with a tentative D call TRBD1 (5 bases). CDR1 MNHNS and CDR2 SASEGT come from the germline V gene. The CDR3 spans 15 residues. The V gene lost 0 bases and the J gene lost 7 bases, with 13 bases spanning the gap. CDR3: CASSEAFPRDQPQHF. For the CDR3, the DNA is TGTGCCAGCAGTGAAGCTTTCCCCAGGGACCAGCCCCAGCATTTT.

The chain is built from TRBV2 and TRBJ1-3, with D unclear. CDR1 is SNHLY, CDR2 FYNNEI, per germline. V was trimmed by 4 bases and J by 5 bases, leaving 9 bases between them. The CDR3 length is 13 residues. The CDR3 DNA reads TGTGCCAGCAGTGGGGGTGCGCGAAACACCATATATTTT. This codes for CASSGGARNTIYF.

In its sample, this clonotype was seen a few times. The chain couples TRBV7-2 to TRBJ2-7, with D unclear. V was shortened by 5 bases and J by 1 base, with 9 bases between the two germline ends. CDR3 length: 13 residues. Germline V CDR1 and CDR2: SGHTA, FQGNSA. CDR3 DNA sequence: TGTGCCAGCAGCACGCGGCCGTCCTACGAGCAGTACTTC. This sequence encodes CASSTRPSYEQYF.

This clonotype was recorded a few times. V gene TRBV6-6 combines with J gene TRBJ1-4; TRBD1 agrees at 7 bases. Per the germline V gene, CDR1 is MNHNY and CDR2 is SVGAGI (reference sequence). V dropped 6 bases and J dropped 5; count of bases not matched to a gene: 0. This CDR3 has 12 residues. The CDR3 region is CASRQGNEKLFF. Here the CDR3 DNA reads TGTGCCAGCAGACAGGGGAATGAAAAACTGTTTTTT.